The sequence of this T cell receptor (beta chain) was determined in a study of T cells in Graves' hyperthyroidism and ophthalmopathy. Regions amplified from RNA transcripts were the TCR beta CDR3 regions. HTBI primers were the set used in a first-round RT-PCR of the TCR CDR3. TCRdb re-analysed the multiplex PCR reads in MiXCR, keeping a single row per CDR3 protein. The table lists roughly 290,000 distinct CDR3 sequences, 17% of them singletons, with 55% to 60% in the top ten. This clonotype was seen repeatedly, ten times or more. The antigen remains unidentified. Every diagnosis used clinical symptoms, serum thyroxine and TRAb, thyroid ultrasound and orbital computed tomography. Study results and limitations: A 13 V-J model separated ophthalmopathy from stable hyperthyroidism. Model-based prediction identified ophthalmopathy a median roughly 5.9 months prior to its onset.

Material: blood. This receptor was identified in a woman between 55 and 75 years old with Graves' ophthalmopathy.

The CDR3 loop reads CASSPRLWNTGELFF. In nucleotides, the CDR3 is TGTGCCAGCAGCCCCAGACTCTGGAACACCGGGGAGCTGTTTTTT. The V call is TRBV27, the J call TRBJ2-2, with unresolved D. CDR3 length: 15 amino acids. V was cut by 6 bases and J by 1 base, with 12 bases left in between. The germline gives CDR1 MNHEY, CDR2 SMNVEV (reference sequence).